This TCR beta chain was documented in a study of early T cells in non-severe SARS-CoV-2 infection. TCRdb used MiXCR to reprocess the 5' RACE reads, holding one entry per CDR3 protein. This sample has about 27,000 distinct CDR3 sequences; 2.9% occur once, and the top ten carry 0.72%. Germline V gene lookup returns CDR1 SNHLY and CDR2 FYNNEI. Trimming cost V 4 bases and J 0 bases, with 11 bases left between them. This CDR3 contains 15 residues. The sequencing sample was made of whole blood. The chain combines TRBV2 with TRBJ2-3; D ambiguous. The receptor comes from an adult who was a healthcare worker with PCR-confirmed SARS-CoV-2 infection or an uninfected control (not recorded which). This CDR3 reads CASSVRQPSTDTQYF. DNA of the CDR3: TGTGCCAGCAGTGTGAGGCAGCCAAGCACAGATACGCAGTATTTT. The full variable domain, with the rest looked up from reference TRBV2 and TRBJ2-3, is EPEVTQTPSHQVTQMGQEVILRCVPISNHLYFYWYRQILGQKVEFLVSFYNNEISEKSEIFDDQFSVERPDGSNFTLKIRSTKLEDSAMYFCASSVRQPSTDTQYFGPGTRLTVL.